The 20 T cell receptor beta chains reported below all come from one sample, sequenced in a study of T-cell memory formation after mild COVID-19. TCRdb re-derived calls from the 5' RACE reads in MiXCR, one entry per CDR3 protein. The table includes about 350,000 distinct CDR3 sequences, roughly an eighth detected once. Source material: PBMCs or a T cell subset sorted from them (not recorded which). The receptors were gathered from a man younger than 35 who had mild COVID-19 (a few samples of this study predate the infection). Cell type and time point are not known.

This rearrangement joins TRBV4-1 to TRBJ2-7; possible D gene TRBD2, 6 bases. CDR3 length: 14 residues. In germline, CDR1 is MGHRA, CDR2 YSYEKL. With 4 bases removed from V and 1 base from J, the gap between germline ends came to 11 bases. This CDR3 is CASSLGTFSYEQYF. Written as DNA, the CDR3 is TGCGCCAGCAGCCTCGGGACTTTTTCCTACGAGCAGTACTTC.

This clonotype came up a few times. The chain has TRBV25-1 and TRBJ2-1; 8 bases match TRBD2. Germline V lookup: CDR1 MGHDK, CDR2 SYGVNS. The CDR3 extends over 15 amino acids. Trimming at V came to 2 bases and at J to 5 bases, leaving 5 bases not matched to a gene. CDR3 sequence: CASSERGGYDNEQFF. CDR3 DNA: TGTGCCAGCAGTGAACGCGGGGGGTACGACAATGAGCAGTTCTTC.

The J gene is TRBJ2-1, the V gene TRBV5-4, with 7 bases fitting TRBD1. Per the germline V gene, CDR1 is SGHNT and CDR2 is YYREEE (reference sequence). Trimming removed 5 bases from V and 0 bases from J; junction bases left unmatched: 8. This CDR3 is built from 16 residues. Here the CDR3 DNA reads TGTGCCAGCAGACAGGACAGGACGGGCTCCTACAATGAGCAGTTCTTC. This translates into CASRQDRTGSYNEQFF.

This clonotype was counted many times. This sequence joins TRBV6-1 and TRBJ2-2, with D perhaps given as TRBD1 or TRBD2 (6 bases each). Trimming removed 4 bases at V and 4 bases at J, with 13 bases between. Germline values: CDR1 MNHNS, CDR2 SASEGT. The CDR3 totals 15 residues. The DNA for the CDR3 is TGTGCCAGCAGTGTGATCGGGGGCATCACCGGGGAGCTGTTTTTT. Protein product: CASSVIGGITGELFF.

This clonotype showed up just a few times. The chain has TRBV12-3 or TRBV12-4 and TRBJ2-1, with TRBD2 identical over 10 bases. The CDR3 runs to 14 residues. The V gene end was trimmed by 6 bases and the J gene end by 9 bases; junction bases not matched to a gene: 8. The DNA of the CDR3 is TGTGCCAGCAGCACTTCCGGGACTAGCGTTGAGCAGTTCTTC. Amino acids: CASSTSGTSVEQFF.

CDR3 coding DNA: TGCAGTGCAAATAGCGCCGCGAGTCACAAAGAGACCCAGTACTTC. Amino acids: CSANSAASHKETQYF. The rearrangement joins TRBV20-1 to TRBJ2-5, with D possibly TRBD2 on 5 matching bases. This CDR3 has 15 residues. The germline V gene has CDR1 DFQATT and CDR2 SNEGSKA (reference sequence). V shed 6 bases and J shed 3 bases, with 20 bases lying between them.

This clonotype was seen a few times. The rearrangement links TRBV19 to TRBJ2-1; 8 bases map to TRBD2. Looked up from germline, CDR1 is LNHDA and CDR2 is SQIVND (reference sequence). The V gene end was trimmed by 8 bases and the J gene end by 6 bases; junction bases not matched to a gene: 6. This CDR3 comprises 13 residues. The CDR3 reads CASRRGGRNEQFF. The CDR3 region has the DNA TGTGCCAGTCGCCGGGGGGGCCGCAATGAGCAGTTCTTC.

There are a few counts of this clonotype. The V call is TRBV28, the J call TRBJ2-7; TRBD1 matches 10 bases. Germline values: CDR1 MDHEN, CDR2 SYDVKM. With 4 bases clipped from V and 4 bases from J, the junction kept 4 bases outside the gene matches. This CDR3 comprises 14 residues. The CDR3 loop is CASSSDRGLYEQYV. The CDR3 DNA reads TGTGCCAGCAGTTCCGACAGGGGGCTTTACGAGCAGTACGTC.

This chain links TRBV5-1 with TRBJ1-4; D gene ambiguous. CDR1 SGHRS and CDR2 YFSETQ come from the germline V gene. The CDR3 length is 13 residues. V lost 0 bases, J lost 8 bases, and 8 bases lay in between. The CDR3 protein is CASSLALEEKLFF. CDR3 bases: TGCGCCAGCAGCTTGGCTTTAGAAGAAAAACTGTTTTTT. Variable domain in full (rest from reference TRBV5-1 and TRBJ1-4): KAGVTQTPRYLIKTRGQQVTLSCSPISGHRSVSWYQQTPGQGLQFLFEYFSETQRNKGNFPGRFSGRQFSNSRSEMNVSTLELGDSALYLCASSLALEEKLFFGSGTQLSVL.

This clonotype was recorded at least ten times. The CDR3 reads CASSYTGRETQYF. The CDR3 DNA reads TGTGCCAGCAGTTACACGGGAAGAGAGACCCAGTACTTC. The J gene is TRBJ2-5, the V gene TRBV6-5; D might be TRBD2 (5 bases). The V gene's germline CDR1 is MNHEY and CDR2 SVGAGI. Between the trimmed V and J ends, which lost 2 bases and 4 bases, there was a span of 8 bases. The CDR3 sequence is 13 residues long.

This clonotype was picked up many times. The rearrangement uses TRBV10-3 and TRBJ1-2; D gene ambiguous. CDR1 is ENHRY, CDR2 SYGVKD, per germline. Trimming took 3 bases from V and 3 from J, leaving 5 bases between them. The CDR3 consists of 12 residues. CDR3 amino acids: CAISDNDYGYTF. Here the CDR3 DNA reads TGTGCCATCAGTGATAACGACTATGGCTACACCTTC.

This clonotype turned up a few times. The chain is built from TRBV12-3 or TRBV12-4 and TRBJ1-2, with D possibly TRBD1 on 5 matching bases. Trimming stripped 5 bases from V and 7 bases from J, with 14 bases between. The CDR3 is 13 residues long. The CDR3 protein is CASSPPGVAGYTF. CDR3 nucleotides: TGTGCCAGCAGTCCCCCGGGGGTGGCTGGCTACACCTTC.

V gene TRBV6-5 combines with J gene TRBJ2-5; 8 bases match TRBD2. CDR1 is MNHEY, CDR2 SVGAGI, per germline. The trim removed 4 bases at V and 5 bases at J, leaving 9 bases unmatched. This CDR3 region has 15 residues. The CDR3 protein is CASSSGGGFWETQYF. The CDR3 DNA is TGTGCCAGCAGTTCGGGGGGGGGATTTTGGGAGACCCAGTACTTC.

This clonotype appeared a few times. This sequence joins TRBV20-1 and TRBJ2-6, with a tentative D call TRBD2 (6 bases). The germline V gene has CDR1 DFQATT and CDR2 SNEGSKA (reference sequence). The CDR3 has 16 residues. The V end was cut by 3 bases, the J end by 0 bases, with 12 bases between. CDR3 protein: CSASRDSTSGANVLTF. The CDR3 DNA reads as TGCAGTGCTAGCCGGGACTCCACCTCTGGGGCCAACGTCCTGACTTTC.

This clonotype was counted ten times or more. The gene calls are TRBV12-3 or TRBV12-4 and TRBJ2-5; tentative D call: TRBD2 (5 bases). V shed 4 bases and J shed 5 bases, with 11 bases lying between them. CDR3 size: 13 residues. The CDR3 loop reads CASSSADGETQYF. The CDR3 nucleotides read TGTGCCAGCAGTTCAGCGGACGGTGAGACCCAGTACTTC.

This clonotype was counted a few times. V and J are TRBV7-9 and TRBJ2-1; the D gene is possibly TRBD2 (5 bases). Germline lookup yields CDR1 SEHNR and CDR2 FQNEAQ (reference sequence). The CDR3 is 13 residues long. V lost 1 base and J 9 bases, leaving 10 bases between the germline ends. CDR3 amino acids: CASSLDLALEQFF. CDR3 bases: TGTGCCAGCAGCTTAGACCTAGCTCTTGAGCAGTTCTTC.

V is TRBV30 and J is TRBJ1-1; D perhaps matches TRBD1 (5 bases). V gave up 3 bases and J gave up 10 bases, with 24 bases separating them. The CDR3 has 15 residues. Germline lookup yields CDR1 GTSNPN and CDR2 SVGIG (reference sequence). This chain's CDR3 is CAWSGSGNGAAGAFF. In nucleotides, the CDR3 is TGTGCCTGGAGCGGGTCGGGTAATGGGGCCGCTGGAGCTTTCTTT. The full variable domain, with the rest looked up from reference TRBV30 and TRBJ1-1, is SQTIHQWPATLVQPVGSPLSLECTVEGTSNPNLYWYRQAAGRGLQLLFYSVGIGQISSEVPQNLSASRPQDRQFILSSKKLLLSDSGFYLCAWSGSGNGAAGAFFGQGTRLTVV.

The chain uses TRBV3-1 and TRBJ1-1; no definite D call. Trimming left V 0 bases short and J 5 bases short, with 13 bases between. The CDR3 sequence is 15 residues long. Germline loops: CDR1 LGHDT, CDR2 YNNKEL (reference sequence). CDR3 residues: CASSQEGQGWTEAFF. The DNA of the CDR3 is TGTGCCAGCAGCCAAGAAGGTCAAGGGTGGACTGAAGCTTTCTTT.

The chain is built from TRBV15 and TRBJ2-5, with D hard to call. V was pared by 3 bases and J by 1 base, with 12 bases between. CDR3 length: 15 residues. CDR1 is LNHNV and CDR2 is YYDKDF in the germline V gene (reference sequence). CDR3 coding DNA: TGTGCCACCAGCAGCGGTCAGGTGGCCCAAGAGACCCAGTACTTC. It yields the protein CATSSGQVAQETQYF.

The chain carries TRBV25-1 and TRBJ1-1, with D tentatively TRBD1 (5 bases). This CDR3 region has 15 residues. The germline V and J ends were trimmed by 3 bases and 4 bases, with 15 bases remaining between them. In germline, CDR1 is MGHDK, CDR2 SYGVNS. CDR3 nucleotides: TGTGCCAGCAGTGATGGGGGGGGTGACGGCACTGAAGCTTTCTTT. Amino acid sequence: CASSDGGGDGTEAFF.